What follows are 4 T cell receptor beta chains derived from one specimen sequenced in a study of CD8 T cells in Susac syndrome. Random-hexamer reverse transcription was applied to about 0.45 to 1 ug RNA. Using its own MiXCR run on the immunoSEQ multiplex PCR reads, TCRdb lists one record per CDR3 protein. The data contain approximately 190,000 distinct CDR3 sequences, about 95% of them singletons. Sequenced sample: CD4+ T cells from PBMCs. The source of these receptors is a human donor with multiple sclerosis.

This chain uses TRBV6-5 with TRBJ2-5; the D gene could be TRBD1 or TRBD2 (5 bases each). Germline V lookup: CDR1 MNHEY, CDR2 SVGAGI. This CDR3 region has 13 residues. V lost 5 bases and J lost 5, with 12 bases in between. The DNA for the CDR3 is TGTGCCAGCAGTACAACTAGGGGCGAGACCCAGTACTTC. It translates to CASSTTRGETQYF.

The chain links TRBV11-1 to TRBJ2-1; D not resolved. This CDR3 is 12 amino acids long. With 10 bases removed from V and 9 bases from J, the gap between germline ends came to 16 bases. CDR1 and CDR2 from the germline V gene are SGHAT and FQDESV (reference sequence). The CDR3 spells CANSVEDGEQFF. CDR3 nucleotide sequence: TGTGCCAACTCGGTAGAGGACGGTGAGCAGTTCTTC.

The chain uses TRBV9 and TRBJ2-3; D is uncertain. CDR3 length: 16 residues. V dropped 3 bases and J dropped 7 bases, with 21 bases sitting between them. Germline CDR1 reads SGDLS; CDR2 reads YYNGEE. CDR3 DNA: TGTGCCAGCAGCGGACCCTCCGAGGCAGGAGCATATACGCAGTATTTT. Encoded protein: CASSGPSEAGAYTQYF.

The V call is TRBV24-1, the J call TRBJ1-2; D is ambiguous. Germline assignment: CDR1 KGHDR and CDR2 SFDVKD. This CDR3 is built from 14 residues. Trimming removed 3 bases at V and 13 bases at J, with 20 bases between. The CDR3 here is CATSDPRGPPGLTF. Here the CDR3 DNA reads TGTGCCACCAGTGATCCGCGTGGCCCGCCGGGTCTCACCTTC.